This TCR beta chain was retrieved from a study of cytomegalovirus exposure and HLA in healthy donors. It was with 60 Vbeta and 13 Jbeta primers that the PCR ran. The repertoire was sequenced with immunoSEQ multiplex PCR; TCRdb's copy has only in-frame clones and lacks some. This repertoire shows some 170,000 clones, 65% to 90% found once; its top ten account for over 8.5%. V dropped 4 bases and J dropped 4; count of bases not matched to a gene: 10. Germline CDR1 reads SGHNT; CDR2 reads YYREEE (reference sequence). The CDR3 is 15 amino acids. The sequence derives from a man aged 45-60 years in good health and CMV-seropositive. Sequencing input: PBMCs. The V gene is TRBV5-4, the J gene TRBJ1-1; 7 nucleotides align to TRBD1. The chain's CDR3 is CASSTRDRHSTEAFF. As DNA, the CDR3 is TGTGCCAGCAGCACCCGGGACAGACATTCCACTGAAGCTTTCTTT. The full variable domain, with the rest looked up from reference TRBV5-4 and TRBJ1-1, is ETGVTQSPTHLIKTRGQQVTLRCSSQSGHNTVSWYQQALGQGPQFIFQYYREEENGRGNFPPRFSGLQFPNYSSELNVNALELDDSALYLCASSTRDRHSTEAFFGQGTRLTVV.